The 26 T cell receptor beta chains listed next were all sequenced from one sample in a study of T-cell reconstitution after alpha-beta-depleted transplantation in children. Construction of the TCRbeta library involved unique molecular identifiers. TCRdb recomputed calls from the PCR reads with MiXCR, one row per CDR3 protein. Of about 200,000 distinct CDR3 sequences in the sample, roughly 8.3% were seen once. The source was PBMCs, mostly from graft donor cells, collected 360 days after TCRalphabeta/CD19-depleted stem cell transplant. Every receptor here comes from a male patient aged 2 to 9 who had a stem cell transplant for acute myeloid leukemia, so the T cells may come from the graft donor.

This clonotype was picked up many times. This sequence joins TRBV5-1 and TRBJ1-5; TRBD1 might be the D (5 bases). The CDR3 extends over 14 amino acids. Germline V gives CDR1 SGHRS, CDR2 YFSETQ. Trimming stripped 4 bases from V and 6 bases from J, with 14 bases between. The CDR3 loop reads CASSAVGGLQPQHF. For the CDR3, the DNA is TGCGCCAGCAGCGCAGTGGGGGGTCTTCAGCCCCAGCATTTT.

The J gene is TRBJ1-5, the V gene TRBV12-3 or TRBV12-4; TRBD1 aligns across 10 bases. The CDR3 is 15 residues long. Trimming removed 6 bases from V and 8 bases from J; junction bases left unmatched: 10. DNA of the CDR3: TGTGCCAGCAGACCGGGACAGGGGATATCAGAGCCCCAGCATTTT. This encodes CASRPGQGISEPQHF.

This rearrangement joins TRBV20-1 to TRBJ2-7; the D gene is possibly TRBD1 (5 bases). CDR1 is DFQATT, CDR2 SNEGSKA, per germline (reference sequence). V lost 3 bases and J lost 0, with 12 bases in between. This CDR3 comprises 14 residues. CDR3 nucleotides: TGCAGTGCTAGCCCGACAGCTATCTCCTACGAGCAGTACTTC. As protein: CSASPTAISYEQYF.

The V call is TRBV2, the J call TRBJ2-3; 7 nucleotides line up with TRBD1. Looked up from germline, CDR1 is SNHLY and CDR2 is FYNNEI. The CDR3 contains 15 residues. V was clipped by 6 bases and J by 0 bases; unmatched bases: 6. The CDR3 is CASRDGQASTDTQYF. CDR3 sequence (DNA): TGTGCCAGCAGGGACGGACAGGCTAGCACAGATACGCAGTATTTT.

This clonotype has ten or more counts. The rearrangement joins TRBV15 to TRBJ2-3; 15 bases fit TRBD2. Germline V gene lookup returns CDR1 LNHNV and CDR2 YYDKDF (reference sequence). Trimming at V came to 5 bases and at J to 3 bases, leaving 9 bases not matched to a gene. The CDR3 is made up of 18 amino acids. The CDR3 protein is CATSRFGTSGRTTDTQYF. The CDR3 DNA is TGTGCCACCAGCCGGTTCGGGACTAGCGGGAGGACAACAGATACGCAGTATTTT.

This rearrangement joins TRBV4-3 to TRBJ2-2; TRBD2 aligns across 11 bases. V lost 3 bases and J lost 5; bases outside the gene matches: 8. Germline V gene data show CDR1 as LGHNA and CDR2 as YSLEER. This CDR3 region has 17 residues. The CDR3 sequence is CASSHLRTSGRTGELFF. In nucleotides, the CDR3 is TGCGCCAGCAGCCACCTTAGGACTAGCGGGCGGACCGGGGAGCTGTTTTTT.

This clonotype was seen at least ten times. The CDR3 region has the DNA TGTGCCAGCAGCTTCCGGACAGGTATGAACACTGAAGCTTTCTTT. Translating it yields CASSFRTGMNTEAFF. The chain combines TRBV5-6 with TRBJ1-1; 7 bases align to TRBD1. Germline assignment: CDR1 SGHDT and CDR2 YYEEEE. The CDR3 loop spans 15 amino acids. The V and J ends lost 2 bases and 0 bases, in that order; junction bases with no gene match: 4.

V and J are TRBV6-5 and TRBJ2-2; D gene ambiguous. CDR1 and CDR2 (germline): MNHEY, SVGAGI. V lost 2 bases and J lost 1, with 8 bases in between. The CDR3 has 15 amino acids. The CDR3 sequence: CASSYGLVNTGELFF. CDR3 nucleotides: TGTGCCAGCAGTTACGGTCTAGTGAACACCGGGGAGCTGTTTTTT.

The chain recombines TRBV19 with TRBJ2-5, with D hard to call. Germline loops: CDR1 LNHDA, CDR2 SQIVND (reference sequence). The V gene lost 6 bases and the J gene lost 1 base, with 15 bases spanning the gap. This CDR3 is 15 amino acids long. The CDR3 reads CASSIGGSAQETQYF. DNA for the CDR3: TGTGCCAGTAGCATCGGTGGGTCAGCCCAAGAGACCCAGTACTTC.

This clonotype was observed at least ten times. The junction does not match germline at one end; this may be a read error. The chain joins TRBV7-2 to TRBJ2-7; 10 positions match TRBD2. CDR3 length: 13 residues. The germline CDR1 and CDR2 sequences are SGHTA and FQGNSA. CDR3 DNA: TGTGCCAGCAGCTTAGCTCGTACTAGCGGGGTCGACTTC. This gives the protein CASSLARTSGVDF. Together with reference TRBV7-2 and TRBJ2-7, the CDR3 gives the full variable domain: GAGVSQSPSNKVTEKGKDVELRCDPISGHTALYWYRQSLGQGLEFLIYFQGNSAPDKSGLPSDRFSAERTGGSVSTLTIQRTQQEDSAVYLCASSLARTSGVDFGPGTRLTVT.

As to this clonotype: The junction and the germline gene differ at one end; a read error may be behind it. The chain is built from TRBV12-3 or TRBV12-4 and TRBJ1-1; D not resolved. The CDR3 runs 18 residues. As DNA, the CDR3 is TGTGCCATCAGTTTATTTTTTAAGGCGGCTCTTCTCGGGGCTGAAGCTTTCTTT. Protein product: CAISLFFKAALLGAEAFF.

This clonotype has only a few counts. The rearrangement links TRBV4-1 to TRBJ2-7; 13 bases align to TRBD2. Germline CDR1 MGHRA, CDR2 YSYEKL. The CDR3 has 16 residues. Losses at the gene ends were 4 bases for V and 6 bases for J; bases not matched to a gene: 9. In nucleotides, the CDR3 is TGCGCCAGCAGCCCCGGGACTAGCGGGATGGTATCCGAGCAGTACTTC. The encoded protein is CASSPGTSGMVSEQYF.

This clonotype has ten or more counts. V usage is TRBV5-1 and J usage is TRBJ2-1; no definite D call. Germline values: CDR1 SGHRS, CDR2 YFSETQ. The length of the CDR3 is 13 residues. In DNA form, the CDR3 reads TGCTCGTCCGGCGTCCGCTCCTACAATGAGCAGTTCTTC. This sequence encodes CSSGVRSYNEQFF.

This clonotype was observed at least ten times. This chain joins TRBV2 and TRBJ2-1; D not certain. V was cut by 3 bases and J by 8 bases, with 11 bases left in between. This CDR3 spans 13 amino acids. Germline CDR1 and CDR2: SNHLY and FYNNEI. The CDR3 is CASSEVYGYEQFF. CDR3 nucleotide sequence: TGTGCCAGCAGTGAGGTCTATGGGTATGAGCAGTTCTTC. Using reference TRBV2 and TRBJ2-1 for the parts outside the CDR3, the full variable domain is EPEVTQTPSHQVTQMGQEVILRCVPISNHLYFYWYRQILGQKVEFLVSFYNNEISEKSEIFDDQFSVERPDGSNFTLKIRSTKLEDSAMYFCASSEVYGYEQFFGPGTRLTVL.

The chain carries TRBV5-1 and TRBJ1-1; TRBD1 aligns across 8 bases. The V and J ends lost 4 bases and 1 base, in that order; junction bases with no gene match: 6. The CDR3 consists of 15 residues. Germline V gene data show CDR1 as SGHRS and CDR2 as YFSETQ. CDR3 nucleotides: TGCGCCAGCAGCATTGCAGGGGGCTGGAACACTGAAGCTTTCTTT. Protein sequence: CASSIAGGWNTEAFF.

The J gene is TRBJ1-1, the V gene TRBV5-1; D is unclear. Between the trimmed V and J ends, which lost 2 bases and 6 bases, there was a span of 11 bases. The CDR3 spans 13 residues. The germline gives CDR1 SGHRS, CDR2 YFSETQ. The CDR3 region is CASSFEVKAEAFF. The DNA for the CDR3 is TGCGCCAGCAGCTTCGAAGTAAAGGCTGAAGCTTTCTTT.

This clonotype has at least ten counts. The chain uses TRBV29-1 and TRBJ2-2; D not certain. Trimming pared 3 bases from V and 4 bases from J, leaving 9 bases between. Germline V CDR1 and CDR2: SQVTM, ANQGSEA. The CDR3 sequence is 13 residues long. The chain's CDR3 is CSVDGLGTGELFF. CDR3 coding DNA: TGCAGCGTTGATGGATTGGGCACCGGGGAGCTGTTTTTT.

V is TRBV20-1 and J is TRBJ2-1, with a tentative D call TRBD2 (5 bases). V lost 2 bases, J lost 4 bases, and 12 bases lay in between. The V gene's germline CDR1 is DFQATT and CDR2 SNEGSKA (reference sequence). The CDR3 has 14 residues. CDR3 amino acids: CSARTGIRYNEQFF. CDR3 DNA: TGCAGTGCTAGAACGGGGATTCGGTACAATGAGCAGTTCTTC.

Ten or more counts support this clonotype. V gene TRBV10-3 combines with J gene TRBJ1-1; the D is unclear. The V end was cut by 2 bases, the J end by 4 bases, with 8 bases between. The CDR3 has 13 residues. The germline V gene encodes CDR1 ENHRY and CDR2 SYGVKD. The CDR3 loop is CAISEAASTEAFF. The CDR3 DNA follows: TGTGCCATCAGTGAGGCGGCGAGCACTGAAGCTTTCTTT.

This rearrangement joins TRBV5-1 to TRBJ2-2, with D unclear. Germline V CDR1 and CDR2: SGHRS, YFSETQ. This CDR3 is 16 amino acids long. The V end was cut by 0 bases, the J end by 0 bases, with 9 bases between. CDR3 nucleotides: TGCGCCAGCAGCTTGGGTCACGCCGCGAACACCGGGGAGCTGTTTTTT. Protein sequence: CASSLGHAANTGELFF. The complete variable domain, with remaining parts taken from reference TRBV5-1 and TRBJ2-2, reads KAGVTQTPRYLIKTRGQQVTLSCSPISGHRSVSWYQQTPGQGLQFLFEYFSETQRNKGNFPGRFSGRQFSNSRSEMNVSTLELGDSALYLCASSLGHAANTGELFFGEGSRLTVL.

A few counts support this clonotype. The chain uses TRBV5-6 and TRBJ2-7, with D uncertain. The germline V gene encodes CDR1 SGHDT and CDR2 YYEEEE. The CDR3 has 13 residues. Trimming stripped 1 base from V and 4 bases from J, with 9 bases between. The CDR3 here is CASSLLSGYEQYV. The CDR3 bases are TGTGCCAGCAGCTTGCTTTCCGGATACGAGCAGTACGTC.

This clonotype has a handful of counts. The genes are TRBV12-3 or TRBV12-4 and TRBJ1-5; D not resolved. Deletions cut 1 base from V and 4 bases from J, with 8 bases between. CDR3 length equals 14 residues. In DNA form, the CDR3 reads TGTGCCAGCAGTTTAGGGCAGCCGAATCAGCCCCAGCATTTT. Translation gives CASSLGQPNQPQHF.

V is TRBV5-6 and J is TRBJ1-4, with no clear D. V lost 4 bases, J lost 7 bases, and 14 bases lay in between. The CDR3 length is 14 residues. Looked up from germline, CDR1 is SGHDT and CDR2 is YYEEEE. This chain's CDR3 is CASSDRRMAEKLFF. CDR3 bases: TGTGCCAGCAGCGATAGGAGGATGGCTGAAAAACTGTTTTTT.

CDR3 loop: CASSSATDHNEKLFF. CDR3 sequence (DNA): TGTGCCAGCAGCTCCGCCACGGACCATAATGAAAAACTGTTTTTT. The rearrangement joins TRBV7-9 to TRBJ1-4; no definite D call. V was pared by 4 bases and J by 4 bases, with 13 bases between. The CDR3 runs 15 residues. Germline CDR1 reads SEHNR; CDR2 reads FQNEAQ (reference sequence).

This clonotype occurred a few times. The J gene is TRBJ2-3, the V gene TRBV12-5; D remains ambiguous. The CDR3 length is 16 residues. Trimming pared 5 bases from V and 6 bases from J, leaving 21 bases between. Germline-derived CDR1 and CDR2 are LGHNT and FRNRAP. The CDR3 DNA reads as TGTGCTAGTGGTCTCCGGGCCGCTCGATCCGGGGATACGCAGTATTTT. It codes for CASGLRAARSGDTQYF.

The rearrangement links TRBV5-1 to TRBJ1-6, with 7 positions matching TRBD1. The V gene's germline CDR1 is SGHRS and CDR2 YFSETQ. Trimming removed 5 bases from V and 5 bases from J; junction bases left unmatched: 4. CDR3 length: 14 residues. Written as DNA, the CDR3 is TGCGCCAGCAGTCCCAGGGGGGATAATTCACCCCTCCACTTT. Its translation: CASSPRGDNSPLHF.